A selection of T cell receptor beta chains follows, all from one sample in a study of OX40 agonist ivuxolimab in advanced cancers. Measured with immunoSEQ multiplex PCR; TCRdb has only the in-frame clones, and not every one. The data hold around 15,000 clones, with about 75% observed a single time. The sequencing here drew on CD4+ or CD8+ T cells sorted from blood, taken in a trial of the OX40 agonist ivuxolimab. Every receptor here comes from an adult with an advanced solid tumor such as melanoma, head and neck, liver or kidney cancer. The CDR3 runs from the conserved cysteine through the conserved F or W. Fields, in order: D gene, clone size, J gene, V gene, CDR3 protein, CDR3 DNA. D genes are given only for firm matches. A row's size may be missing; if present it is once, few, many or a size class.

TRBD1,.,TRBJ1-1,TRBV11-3,CASSLADRGYTEAFF,TGTGCCAGCAGCTTAGCCGACAGGGGATACACTGAAGCTTTCTTT
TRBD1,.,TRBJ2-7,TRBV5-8,CASSLFIGDRYEQYF,TGTGCCAGCAGCTTGTTCATTGGGGACAGGTACGAGCAGTACTTC
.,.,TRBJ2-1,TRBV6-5,CASSYGDPSSYNEQFF,TGTGCCAGCAGTTACGGGGACCCCAGCTCCTACAATGAGCAGTTCTTC
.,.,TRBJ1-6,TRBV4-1,CASSQLLGTVSSYNSPLHF,TGCGCCAGCAGCCAACTCCTGGGGACGGTTAGCTCCTATAATTCACCCCTCCACTTT
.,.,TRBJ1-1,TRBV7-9,CASSSSKGGNTEAFF,TGTGCCAGCAGCTCCTCGAAGGGGGGCAACACTGAAGCTTTCTTT
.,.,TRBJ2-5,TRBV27,CASSLTWRETQYF,TGTGCCAGCAGTTTAACCTGGAGAGAGACCCAGTACTTC
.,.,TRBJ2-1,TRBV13,CASSLLAWRDLSYNEQFF,TGTGCCAGCAGCTTATTAGCCTGGCGGGACCTCTCCTACAATGAGCAGTTCTTC
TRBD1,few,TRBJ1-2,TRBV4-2,CASSQDPRTGATMGYTF,TGTGCCAGCAGCCAAGATCCCCGGACAGGGGCCACAATGGGCTACACCTTC
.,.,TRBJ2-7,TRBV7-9,CASSLGPSYEQYF,TGTGCCAGCAGCTTAGGTCCGTCCTACGAGCAGTACTTC
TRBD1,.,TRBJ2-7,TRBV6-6,CASSYGTGEFGEQYF,TGTGCCAGCAGTTACGGGACAGGAGAGTTTGGCGAGCAGTACTTC
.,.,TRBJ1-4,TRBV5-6,CASSLLKGEKLFF,TGTGCCAGCAGCCTTCTTAAGGGGGAAAAACTGTTTTTT
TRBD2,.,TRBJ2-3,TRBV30,CAWSGGSWGLAGTLSTDTQYF,TGTGCCTGGAGTGGAGGGTCCTGGGGACTAGCGGGTACCCTTAGCACAGATACGCAGTATTTT
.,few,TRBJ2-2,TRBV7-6,CASSLASEGELFF,TGTGCCAGCAGCTTAGCCTCAGAAGGGGAGCTGTTTTTT
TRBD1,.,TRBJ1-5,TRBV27,CASRYRGHGGNQPQHF,TGTGCCAGCAGGTACAGGGGGCACGGGGGCAATCAGCCCCAGCATTTT
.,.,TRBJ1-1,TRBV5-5,CASRTLENTEAFF,TGTGCCAGCAGAACTTTGGAGAACACTGAAGCTTTCTTT
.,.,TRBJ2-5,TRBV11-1,CASSFGSLGNQETQYF,TGTGCCAGCAGCTTCGGATCGTTAGGGAACCAAGAGACCCAGTACTTC
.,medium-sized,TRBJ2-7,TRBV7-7,CASSLGPTSYEQYF,TGTGCTAGCAGCTTAGGGCCTACATCCTACGAGCAGTACTTC
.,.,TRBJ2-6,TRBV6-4,CASTVGANVLTF,TGTGCCAGCACCGTGGGGGCCAACGTCCTGACTTTC
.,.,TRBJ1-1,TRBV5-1,CASSFHRLEGDTEAFF,TGCGCCAGCAGCTTCCACAGGTTGGAGGGAGACACTGAAGCTTTCTTT
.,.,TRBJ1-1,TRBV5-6,CASSLGGGTEAFF,TGTGCCAGCAGCTTGGGCGGAGGTACTGAAGCTTTCTTT
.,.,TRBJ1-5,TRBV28,CASNLGYRGGQPQHF,TGTGCCAGCAACCTAGGGTACAGAGGAGGACAGCCCCAGCATTTT
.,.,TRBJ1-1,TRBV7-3,CASSLRGGDTEAFF,TGTGCCAGCAGCTTAAGGGGAGGGGACACTGAAGCTTTCTTT
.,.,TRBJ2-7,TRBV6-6,CASSLTRASSYEQYF,TGTGCCAGCAGTCTTACCAGGGCGTCATCCTACGAGCAGTACTTC
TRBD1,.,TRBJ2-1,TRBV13,CASSHRGTGGLRFNEQFF,TGTGCCAGCAGCCACAGGGGGACAGGGGGCCTGAGGTTCAATGAGCAGTTCTTC
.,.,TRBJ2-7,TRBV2,CASSYTDDEQYF,TGTGCCAGCAGCTACACGGACGACGAGCAGTACTTC